Listed here are 31 T cell receptor beta chains from one sample, sequenced in a study of blood T cell repertoires in COVID-19. Data came from immunoSEQ multiplex PCR; TCRdb stores just in-frame clones and leaves some out. The table records 150,000 or so clones, approximately 85% of them present only once. Specimen: peripheral blood. The receptor set was obtained from a man in his sixties with active or convalescent COVID-19.

V is TRBV6-5 and J is TRBJ2-3, with TRBD2 identical over 7 bases. The CDR3 length is 13 residues. Germline trimming cut 7 bases from V and 6 bases from J; bases unmatched to any gene: 7. CDR1 is MNHEY and CDR2 is SVGAGI in the germline V gene. The DNA for the CDR3 is TGTGCCAGCAATTCGGGGGGAGGGGATACGCAGTATTTT. This translates into CASNSGGGDTQYF.

The chain has TRBV19 and TRBJ1-2, with D possibly matching TRBD1 (5 bases). The CDR3 length is 14 residues. V gave up 8 bases and J gave up 4 bases, with 17 bases separating them. Germline V gene sequence: CDR1 LNHDA, CDR2 SQIVND (reference sequence). Written as DNA, the CDR3 is TGTGCCAGTCACGGTCAGGGATCGGTCTATGGCTACACCTTC. It yields the protein CASHGQGSVYGYTF. Full variable domain (outside the CDR3, taken from reference TRBV19 and TRBJ1-2): DGGITQSPKYLFRKEGQNVTLSCEQNLNHDAMYWYRQDPGQGLRLIYYSQIVNDFQKGDIAEGYSVSREKKESFPLTVTSAQKNPTAFYLCASHGQGSVYGYTFGSGTRLTVV.

This rearrangement joins TRBV11-2 to TRBJ1-4; weak D call: TRBD1 (6 bases). The V end lost 10 bases, the J end lost 8 bases, and 17 bases lay between the germline ends. The CDR3 consists of 13 residues. CDR1 is SGHAT and CDR2 is FQNNGV in the germline V gene. The CDR3 here is CATGPGTREKLFF. DNA of the CDR3: TGTGCCACCGGACCGGGGACAAGGGAAAAACTGTTTTTT.

A single count supports this clone. The chain joins TRBV27 to TRBJ2-6; 7 bases align to TRBD1. The V and J ends lost 2 bases and 4 bases, in that order; junction bases with no gene match: 2. The CDR3 runs to 15 residues. Per the germline V gene, CDR1 is MNHEY and CDR2 is SMNVEV (reference sequence). CDR3 sequence reads: CASSLRGLGANVLTF. In nucleotides, the CDR3 is TGTGCCAGCAGTTTAAGGGGGCTAGGGGCCAACGTCCTGACTTTC.

V usage is TRBV5-4 and J usage is TRBJ2-3; 9 bases are shared with TRBD2. V gave up 1 base and J gave up 6 bases; unmatched junction bases: 12. This CDR3 comprises 17 residues. The V gene's germline CDR1 is SGHNT and CDR2 YYREEE (reference sequence). This CDR3 is CASSLPPGGGAHDTQYF. The CDR3 region has the DNA TGTGCCAGCAGCTTGCCCCCTGGCGGGGGGGCTCACGATACGCAGTATTTT.

The V gene is TRBV6-6, the J gene TRBJ2-3; the match to TRBD2 covers 10 bases. V dropped 2 bases and J dropped 5; count of bases not matched to a gene: 4. Germline loops: CDR1 MNHNY, CDR2 SVGAGI (reference sequence). The CDR3 loop spans 15 amino acids. The CDR3 DNA reads TGTGCCAGCAGTTACAGCGGGGGGGCGGTAGATACGCAGTATTTT. Translation: CASSYSGGAVDTQYF.

J is TRBJ1-1 and V is TRBV6-5, with a possible D match to TRBD1 (5 bases). Germline CDR1 MNHEY, CDR2 SVGAGI. The ends were cut back, 8 bases at V and 12 bases at J, with 19 bases in the middle. The CDR3 has 12 amino acids. The CDR3 DNA reads TGTGCCAGCCAAACCCCCGGGGGTCAGACTTTCTTT. This translates into CASQTPGGQTFF.

This chain uses TRBV7-2 with TRBJ2-7; D may be TRBD1 (6 bases). Germline assignment: CDR1 SGHTA and CDR2 FQGNSA. Trimming shortened V by 4 bases and J by 4 bases, and 8 bases separated the two germline ends. This CDR3 has 12 residues. The CDR3 sequence is CASSSQGYEQYF. CDR3 sequence (DNA): TGTGCCAGCAGCTCACAGGGTTACGAGCAGTACTTC.

This clone was recorded only once. The chain is built from TRBV9 and TRBJ2-3; TRBD2 matches 10 bases. J lost 4 bases, V lost 0 bases, and 5 bases had no gene match. The CDR3 runs to 16 residues. CDR1 and CDR2 (germline): SGDLS, YYNGEE. The CDR3 protein is CASSVGSSGGADTQYF. The DNA for the CDR3 is TGTGCCAGCAGCGTAGGATCTAGCGGGGGAGCAGATACGCAGTATTTT.

This clone was seen a few times. V usage is TRBV29-1 and J usage is TRBJ2-1; possible D gene TRBD1, 6 bases. CDR1 and CDR2 (germline): SQVTM, ANQGSEA. The CDR3 covers 15 residues. V dropped 5 bases and J dropped 4 bases, with 18 bases sitting between them. The CDR3 region is CSVPLGPRGYNEQFF. The CDR3 DNA reads as TGCAGCGTTCCTCTGGGCCCAAGGGGGTACAATGAGCAGTTCTTC.

The V call is TRBV15, the J call TRBJ1-2; 7 positions agree with TRBD1. V was clipped by 0 bases and J by 4 bases; unmatched bases: 5. CDR3 length equals 15 residues. The germline V gene encodes CDR1 LNHNV and CDR2 YYDKDF (reference sequence). The CDR3 region has the DNA TGTGCCACCAGCAGAGAAGGCGGGACAGCCTATGGCTACACCTTC. This translates into CATSREGGTAYGYTF. Full variable domain (missing parts from reference TRBV15 and TRBJ1-2): DAMVIQNPRYQVTQFGKPVTLSCSQTLNHNVMYWYQQKSSQAPKLLFHYYDKDFNNEADTPDNFQSRRPNTSFCFLDIRSPGLGDTAMYLCATSREGGTAYGYTFGSGTRLTVV.

This sequence joins TRBV5-1 and TRBJ1-1; D not certain. This CDR3 region has 15 residues. V was cut by 0 bases and J by 0 bases, with 9 bases left in between. Germline V gene sequence: CDR1 SGHRS, CDR2 YFSETQ. The CDR3 region has the DNA TGCGCCAGCAGCTTGGTGTCAGGCGTGAACACTGAAGCTTTCTTT. This sequence encodes CASSLVSGVNTEAFF.

The V and J genes are TRBV2 and TRBJ1-1; 10 bases are a match to TRBD1. From germline, CDR1 is SNHLY and CDR2 FYNNEI. The J segment lost 1 base and the V segment lost 6 bases, leaving 2 bases of the junction unmatched. This CDR3 is 14 amino acids long. The CDR3 region is CASRGDRGNTEAFF. In DNA, the CDR3 is TGTGCCAGCAGAGGGGACAGGGGGAACACTGAAGCTTTCTTT.

The genes are TRBV2 and TRBJ1-2, with a weak D call TRBD1 (6 bases). In germline, CDR1 is SNHLY, CDR2 FYNNEI. V was clipped by 4 bases and J by 4 bases, with 13 bases between them. The CDR3 spans 14 residues. The CDR3 loop reads CASSAQGSSYGYTF. In nucleotides, the CDR3 is TGTGCCAGCAGTGCGCAGGGGAGTAGCTATGGCTACACCTTC.

The J gene is TRBJ1-1, the V gene TRBV9, with TRBD1 matching over 9 bases. Per the germline V gene, CDR1 is SGDLS and CDR2 is YYNGEE. CDR3 length equals 15 residues. Trimming removed 4 bases from V and 3 bases from J; junction bases left unmatched: 7. Written as DNA, the CDR3 is TGTGCCAGCAGCCCACGACAGGGGGGGGACACTGAAGCTTTCTTT. It specifies CASSPRQGGDTEAFF.

This clone was recorded a few times. The gene calls are TRBV15 and TRBJ2-7, with 9 bases matching TRBD1. Germline CDR1 reads LNHNV; CDR2 reads YYDKDF (reference sequence). V was clipped by 5 bases and J by 1 base; unmatched bases: 3. This CDR3 contains 14 residues. The CDR3 here is CATSGTGMSYEQYF. CDR3 nucleotides: TGTGCCACCAGCGGGACAGGGATGTCCTACGAGCAGTACTTC. Complete variable domain (other parts from reference TRBV15 and TRBJ2-7): DAMVIQNPRYQVTQFGKPVTLSCSQTLNHNVMYWYQQKSSQAPKLLFHYYDKDFNNEADTPDNFQSRRPNTSFCFLDIRSPGLGDTAMYLCATSGTGMSYEQYFGPGTRLTVT.

This chain connects TRBV5-4 to TRBJ2-7, with TRBD2 matching over 10 bases. This CDR3 contains 16 residues. CDR1 and CDR2 (germline): SGHNT, YYREEE (reference sequence). Trimming cost V 4 bases and J 3 bases; bases outside gene matches: 10. Here the CDR3 reads CASSVASGSRNYEQYF. As DNA, the CDR3 is TGTGCCAGCAGCGTGGCTAGCGGGAGTCGGAACTACGAGCAGTACTTC.

The chain is built from TRBV27 and TRBJ2-7, with D possibly TRBD2 on 5 matching bases. The CDR3 totals 15 residues. With 2 bases removed from V and 7 bases from J, the gap between germline ends came to 18 bases. In germline, CDR1 is MNHEY, CDR2 SMNVEV (reference sequence). In DNA form, the CDR3 reads TGTGCCAGCAGTTTAGGGATCCGGGGTTCATATGAGCAGTACTTC. Protein product: CASSLGIRGSYEQYF.

The chain uses TRBV21-1 and TRBJ2-5; the table's D call of TRBD2 was not tested on the DNA. TRBV21-1 is an annotated pseudogene. The CDR3 is made up of 16 amino acids. This CDR3 reads CASTPTPTPGVGTQYF. In nucleotides, the CDR3 is TGTGCCAGCACCCCGACCCCCACCCCGGGAGTGGGGACCCAGTACTTC.

The gene calls are TRBV10-1 and TRBJ2-1, with 12 bases fitting TRBD2. CDR3 size: 14 residues. Trimming at V came to 6 bases and at J to 7 bases, leaving 4 bases not matched to a gene. The germline CDR1 and CDR2 sequences are WNHNN and SYGVQD (reference sequence). The CDR3 sequence: CASSTSGGSNEQFF. In DNA, the CDR3 is TGCGCCAGCAGCACTAGCGGGGGGTCTAATGAGCAGTTCTTC.

For the CDR3, the DNA is TGCAGTGCGCGGGTGGGTCAGCCCCAGCATTTT. Translation: CSARVGQPQHF. This chain joins TRBV20-1 and TRBJ1-5, with D hard to call. Germline CDR1 and CDR2: DFQATT and SNEGSKA (reference sequence). The CDR3 has 11 amino acids. Trimming shortened V by 6 bases and J by 6 bases, and 9 bases separated the two germline ends.

The CDR3 coding sequence is TGTGCCAGCAGCCGATTAGGACAGGGCCTGCCTAACTCCTACGAGCAGTACTTC. Translated, it gives CASSRLGQGLPNSYEQYF. The chain uses TRBV14 and TRBJ2-7, with TRBD1 identical over 8 bases. The trim removed 4 bases at V and 0 bases at J, leaving 14 bases unmatched. Germline CDR1 and CDR2: SGHDN and FVKESK. This CDR3 contains 18 residues.

The J gene is TRBJ1-2, the V gene TRBV18; D not resolved. V was cut by 2 bases and J by 8 bases, with 6 bases left in between. This CDR3 has 11 amino acids. Germline assignment: CDR1 KGHSH and CDR2 LQKENI. CDR3 region: CASSPGSGYTF. The CDR3 DNA reads as TGTGCCAGCTCACCAGGGAGCGGCTACACCTTC.

The V gene is TRBV5-4, the J gene TRBJ2-1; D possibly corresponds to TRBD2 (6 bases). V dropped 0 bases and J dropped 0 bases, with 10 bases sitting between them. Germline CDR1 and CDR2: SGHNT and YYREEE (reference sequence). CDR3 size: 16 residues. This CDR3 reads CASSLAGGLSYNEQFF. CDR3 nucleotide sequence: TGTGCCAGCAGCTTGGCCGGGGGACTCTCCTACAATGAGCAGTTCTTC.

The V and J genes are TRBV5-1 and TRBJ2-2; 7 bases fit TRBD2. The CDR3 has 15 residues. V lost 3 bases, J lost 1 base, and 3 bases stayed unmatched. Germline assignment: CDR1 SGHRS and CDR2 YFSETQ. CDR3 coding DNA: TGCGCCAGCAGCTCTTCGGGGGGGAACACCGGGGAGCTGTTTTTT. Translated: CASSSSGGNTGELFF.

The chain uses TRBV28 and TRBJ2-7; 9 positions match TRBD2. The CDR3 sequence is 13 residues long. J was trimmed by 2 bases and V by 7 bases; bases with no gene match: 3. Germline V gene data show CDR1 as MDHEN and CDR2 as SYDVKM. CDR3 amino acids: CASTGLAPYEQYF. CDR3 bases: TGTGCCAGCACCGGACTAGCGCCCTACGAGCAGTACTTC.

V usage is TRBV5-8 and J usage is TRBJ1-2, with 7 bases fitting TRBD1. Germline-derived CDR1 and CDR2 are SGHTS and YDEGEE. The length of the CDR3 is 13 residues. V shed 5 bases, J shed 5 bases, and the junction held 6 bases outside the gene matches. The CDR3 reads CASSLGQKYGYTF. The CDR3 DNA is TGTGCCAGCAGTCTGGGACAGAAATATGGCTACACCTTC.

J is TRBJ2-2 and V is TRBV4-2; 11 nucleotides align to TRBD2. Per germline, CDR1 LGHNA and CDR2 YNFKEQ. The CDR3 contains 17 residues. Unmatched junction bases numbered 6, after V lost 4 bases and J lost 2 bases. The CDR3 loop reads CASSRSLAGGNTGELFF. The CDR3 DNA is TGTGCCAGCAGCCGTTCTCTAGCGGGAGGTAACACCGGGGAGCTGTTTTTT.

The genes are TRBV19 and TRBJ2-6; D call uncertain. CDR3 length: 14 residues. Germline CDR1 LNHDA, CDR2 SQIVND (reference sequence). Trimming removed 3 bases at V and 0 bases at J, with 3 bases between. The CDR3 sequence is CASSMSSGANVLTF. CDR3 in DNA: TGTGCCAGTAGTATGAGCTCTGGGGCCAACGTCCTGACTTTC.

The chain recombines TRBV27 with TRBJ1-2; 7 bases agree with TRBD1. The CDR3 spans 16 residues. Trimming at V came to 2 bases and at J to 2 bases, leaving 8 bases not matched to a gene. Per germline, CDR1 MNHEY and CDR2 SMNVEV (reference sequence). CDR3 region: CASSLIGDSLNYGYTF. The DNA for the CDR3 is TGTGCCAGCAGTTTAATTGGGGACAGCCTCAACTATGGCTACACCTTC.

The chain uses TRBV5-1 and TRBJ1-6, with 9 positions matching TRBD1. Germline V gene lookup returns CDR1 SGHRS and CDR2 YFSETQ. The CDR3 loop spans 15 amino acids. V lost 0 bases and J lost 6; bases outside the gene matches: 1. Here the CDR3 DNA reads TGCGCCAGCAGCTTGGAGGGACAGGGTAATTCACCCCTCCACTTT. Residues: CASSLEGQGNSPLHF.